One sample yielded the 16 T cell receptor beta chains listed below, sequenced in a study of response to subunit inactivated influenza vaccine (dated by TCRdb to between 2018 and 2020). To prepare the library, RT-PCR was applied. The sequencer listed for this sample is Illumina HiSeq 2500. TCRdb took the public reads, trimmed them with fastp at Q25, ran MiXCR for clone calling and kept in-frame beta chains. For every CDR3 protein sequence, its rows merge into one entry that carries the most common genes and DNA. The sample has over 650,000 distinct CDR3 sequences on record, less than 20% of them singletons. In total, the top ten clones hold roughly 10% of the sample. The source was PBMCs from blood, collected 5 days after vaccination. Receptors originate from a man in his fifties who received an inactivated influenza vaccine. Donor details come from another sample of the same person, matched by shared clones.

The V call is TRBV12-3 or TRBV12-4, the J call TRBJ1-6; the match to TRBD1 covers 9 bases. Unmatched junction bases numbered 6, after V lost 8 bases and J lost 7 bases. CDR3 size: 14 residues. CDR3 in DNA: TGTGCCAGCGGCCTAGGGACAGGGAATTCACCCCTCCACTTT. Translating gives CASGLGTGNSPLHF.

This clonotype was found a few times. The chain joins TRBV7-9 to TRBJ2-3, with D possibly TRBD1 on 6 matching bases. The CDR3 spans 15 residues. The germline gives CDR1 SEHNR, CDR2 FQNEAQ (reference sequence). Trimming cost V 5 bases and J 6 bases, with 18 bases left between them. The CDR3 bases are TGTGCCAGCAGCAAAGGACGGCTAACAGGGGATACGCAGTATTTT. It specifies CASSKGRLTGDTQYF.

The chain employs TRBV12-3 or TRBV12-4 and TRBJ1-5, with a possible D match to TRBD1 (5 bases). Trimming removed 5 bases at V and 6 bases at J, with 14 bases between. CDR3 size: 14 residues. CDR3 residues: CASSPDGGIQPQHF. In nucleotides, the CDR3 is TGTGCCAGCAGTCCCGACGGGGGGATTCAGCCCCAGCATTTT.

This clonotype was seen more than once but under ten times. DNA for the CDR3: TGCAGTGGCCAGGTTTGGGCGAACACTGAAGCTTTCTTT. It specifies CSGQVWANTEAFF. V is TRBV20-1 and J is TRBJ1-1, with D uncertain. From germline, CDR1 is DFQATT and CDR2 SNEGSKA (reference sequence). CDR3 length equals 13 residues. Trimming took off 7 bases at V and 1 base at J, with 13 bases between the two ends.

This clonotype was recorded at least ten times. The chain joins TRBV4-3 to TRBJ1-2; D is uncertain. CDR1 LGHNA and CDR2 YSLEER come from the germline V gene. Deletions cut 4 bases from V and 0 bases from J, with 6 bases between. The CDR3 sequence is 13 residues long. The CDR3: CASSRTSNYGYTF. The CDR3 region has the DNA TGCGCCAGCAGCCGCACTTCTAACTATGGCTACACCTTC.

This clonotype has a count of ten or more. CDR3 coding DNA: TGTGCCAGCTCACCTGGACTAGCGGCCTCCTACGAGCAGTACTTC. Translated, it gives CASSPGLAASYEQYF. The V gene is TRBV18, the J gene TRBJ2-7; 10 bases line up with TRBD2. CDR1 and CDR2 (germline): KGHSH, LQKENI. Trimming took 3 bases from V and 0 from J; bases not matched to a gene: 2. CDR3 length: 15 residues.

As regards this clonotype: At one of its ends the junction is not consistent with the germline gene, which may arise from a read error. In nucleotides, the CDR3 is TGTGCCAGCAACCAGGGACTAGCGGGGACCTACAAGCAGTACTTC. Protein sequence: CASNQGLAGTYKQYF. This chain joins TRBV12-3 or TRBV12-4 and TRBJ2-7; 13 bases agree with TRBD2. The CDR3 covers 15 residues.

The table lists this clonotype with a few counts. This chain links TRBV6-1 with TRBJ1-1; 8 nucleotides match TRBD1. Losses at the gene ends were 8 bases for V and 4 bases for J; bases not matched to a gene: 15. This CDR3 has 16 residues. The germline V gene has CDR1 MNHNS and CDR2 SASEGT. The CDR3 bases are TGTGCCAGCGGAGACAGGGGATTGCCCACAAGCACTGAAGCTTTCTTT. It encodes CASGDRGLPTSTEAFF.

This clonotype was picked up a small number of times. The CDR3 loop reads CASSPYHNEQFF. In DNA form, the CDR3 reads TGTGCCAGCAGCCCTTATCACAATGAGCAGTTCTTC. The J gene is TRBJ2-1, the V gene TRBV14, with D unclear. Germline V CDR1 and CDR2: SGHDN, FVKESK. The CDR3 spans 12 residues. V dropped 4 bases and J dropped 5 bases, with 6 bases sitting between them.

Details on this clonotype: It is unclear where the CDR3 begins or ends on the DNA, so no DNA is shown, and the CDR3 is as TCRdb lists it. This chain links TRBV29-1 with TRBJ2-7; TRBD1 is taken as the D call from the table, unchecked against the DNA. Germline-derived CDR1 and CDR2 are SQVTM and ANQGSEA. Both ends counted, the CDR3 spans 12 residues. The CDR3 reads CSVALGTGNEYF.

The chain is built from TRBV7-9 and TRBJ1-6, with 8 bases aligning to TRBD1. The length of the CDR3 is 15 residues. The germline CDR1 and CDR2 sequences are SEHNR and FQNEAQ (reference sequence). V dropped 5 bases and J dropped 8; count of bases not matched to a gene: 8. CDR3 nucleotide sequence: TGTGCCAGCAGCCAACGACAGGGGAAGGATTCACCCCTCCACTTT. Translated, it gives CASSQRQGKDSPLHF.

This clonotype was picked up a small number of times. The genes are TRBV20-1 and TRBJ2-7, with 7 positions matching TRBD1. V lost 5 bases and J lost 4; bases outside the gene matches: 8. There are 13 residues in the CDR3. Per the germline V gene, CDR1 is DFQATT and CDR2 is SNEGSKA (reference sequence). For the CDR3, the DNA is TGCAGTGCTGAGGTCGGACAGGCTTACGAGCAGTACTTC. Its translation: CSAEVGQAYEQYF.

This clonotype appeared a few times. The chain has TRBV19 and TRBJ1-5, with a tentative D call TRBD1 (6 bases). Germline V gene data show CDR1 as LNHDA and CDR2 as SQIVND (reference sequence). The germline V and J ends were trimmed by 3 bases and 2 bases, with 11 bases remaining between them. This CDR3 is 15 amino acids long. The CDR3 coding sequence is TGTGCCAGTAGTATTGAGGGGGGCGGCAATCAGCCCCAGCATTTT. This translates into CASSIEGGGNQPQHF.

Here the CDR3 DNA reads TGCAGTGCTCCCCCCTGGGACCACAATGAGCAGTTCTTC. Translated, it gives CSAPPWDHNEQFF. V gene TRBV20-1 combines with J gene TRBJ2-1; TRBD1 or TRBD2 may be the D gene (5 bases each). Trimming left V 5 bases short and J 5 bases short, with 13 bases between. The CDR3 length is 13 residues. CDR1 and CDR2 from the germline V gene are DFQATT and SNEGSKA (reference sequence).

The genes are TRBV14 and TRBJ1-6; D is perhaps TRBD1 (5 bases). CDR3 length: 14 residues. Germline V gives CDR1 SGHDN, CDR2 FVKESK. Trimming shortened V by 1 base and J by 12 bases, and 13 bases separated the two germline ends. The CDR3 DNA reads TGTGCCAGCAGCCAAGTGCCACAGGTCGAACCCCTCCACTTT. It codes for CASSQVPQVEPLHF.

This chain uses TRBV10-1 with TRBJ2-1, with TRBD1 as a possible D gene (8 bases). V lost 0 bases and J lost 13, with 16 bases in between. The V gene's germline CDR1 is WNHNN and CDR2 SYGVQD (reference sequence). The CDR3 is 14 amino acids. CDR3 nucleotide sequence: TGCGCCAGCAGTGAGTCAGCGGGACAGGAAGTTCAGTTCTTC. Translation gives CASSESAGQEVQFF.